Below, one T cell receptor (beta chain) is given with its context. What antigen it recognizes has not been identified. The data were taken from a study of CXCR3-negative and CXCR3-positive naive CD8 T cells (dated by TCRdb to about 2019). Looking at the study overall: In total, roughly 140 million TRB reads were obtained, which works out to roughly 1.5 +/- 0.3 million reads per library. Diversity and physicochemical repertoire analyses were performed on around 10 donors pooled from two independent experiments. For the TRBV-TRBJ cluster analysis, the naive subsets came from 5 or 6 donors, while the memory cells came from 3 donors.

What the work shows at the level of the full study, not this receptor alone: Similar TRBV-TRBJ usage was shown by naive CXCR3-negative and CXCR3-positive cells from the same donor, whereas distinct patterns were shown by memory cells. Because surface CD5, which is linked to self-reactivity in mice, was comparable between the naive subsets, TCR interaction strength was also inferred from the physicochemical properties of TRB CDR3s. Because CXCR3 expression was partially decreased after cryopreservation, freshly isolated PBMCs were used for most assays. TRB CDR3s from CXCR3-positive naive cells showed higher hydrophobicity (lower Kidera factor 4), lower energy, and higher strength and volume indices than CXCR3-negative naive cells. Both naive subsets had comparably high repertoire diversity, while memory CD8+ T cells had much lower repertoire diversity.

The CDR3 covers 18 residues, taking in both the cysteine and the phenylalanine. No DNA sequence is on record. CDR1 and CDR2, per the germline V gene, are LGHNA and YNFKEQ. The sequencing machine was a NextSeq 550. The Human TCR Profiling Kit (MiLaboratory) was used to make UMI-labeled 5' RACE TRB cDNA libraries. cDNA synthesis used the entire amount of extracted RNA, and PCR amplification then used the entire amount of cDNA produced. Libraries were prepared in parallel using an identical number of PCR cycles. From the authors' description of their analysis: With a requirement of at least two reads per UMI, MIGEC and MiXCR extracted about 52,000 +/- 9,100 unique UMI-labeled TRB cDNA molecules per library. On average, about 40,000 +/- 10,000 functional in-frame TRB CDR3 nucleotide clonotypes lacking stop codons were found per library. After each sample was downsampled to 5000 UMI-labeled TRB molecules, VDJtools was used to calculate diversity metrics such as normalized Shannon-Wiener and Chao1. For the central five CDR3 residues, VDJtools calculated physicochemical properties weighted by clonotype size, namely interaction energy, strength, volume and Kidera factor 4. TCRdb reprocessed the reads and assigns one entry to each CDR3 protein sequence, leaving out DNA. The V and J calls were determined by TCRdb, not by the authors. In this sample's table one finds about 60,000 distinct CDR3 sequences. Of the sample, about 0.49% is held by the ten largest clones.

For each CD8+ T cell subset, flow sorting was done in triplicate, and 250,000 to 300,000 cells per subset went directly into RLT lysis buffer. Naive CD8+ T cells were defined stringently as CD45RO-CCR7+CD27+CD95- to exclude memory contaminants. Peripheral blood mononuclear cells were isolated from buffy coats by standard density gradient centrifugation. Naive CXCR3-negative and CXCR3-positive CD8+ T cells were flow-sorted using a FACSAria III. Total RNA was extracted from sorted cells with an RNeasy Mini Kit. The sequencing sample was made of naive CXCR3+ CD8+ T cells from blood. The cell subset or site tag for this specimen amounts to: CD45RO-CCR7+CD27+CD95- naive CD8+ T cells expressing CXCR3 (TNR3+). The receptor was isolated from a human donor in good health. Some clones in this sample may be carry-over from other donors' samples. This chain is built from TRBV4-2 and TRBJ2-7; TCRdb outputs TRBD2, but without DNA this stays unchecked. The CDR3 region: CASSQVPRGTSGVNEQYF.